The 28 T cell receptor beta chains listed next were all sequenced from one sample in a study of HIV-infected patients and healthy controls. About 540 ng RNA was reverse transcribed with alpha and beta constant-region primers. Alpha and beta chain libraries were made separately by chain-specific third strand synthesis with multiplexing indices. TCRdb re-derived calls from the 5' RACE reads in MiXCR, one entry per CDR3 protein. The sample includes about 10,000 distinct CDR3 sequences, around 5.9% of them seen just once. Roughly three months, about 14 weeks, into antiretroviral therapy, follow-up blood was collected. No cell fractionation was done, so the repertoire covers all unsorted peripheral blood T cells. The specimen was blood, collected during antiretroviral therapy. These receptors all come from an adult with HIV infection. The donor label of this sample is uncertain.

This clonotype was seen ten or more times. The chain carries TRBV7-2 and TRBJ2-5; 15 nucleotides align to TRBD2. Germline V CDR1 and CDR2: SGHTA, FQGNSA. The CDR3 runs to 17 residues. With V trimmed by 4 bases and J by 1 base, 4 bases remained unmatched. In DNA, the CDR3 is TGTGCCAGCAGCTCGGGACTAGCGGGGGGCATCCAAGAGACCCAGTACTTC. It yields the protein CASSSGLAGGIQETQYF.

The chain is built from TRBV9 and TRBJ1-5; D may be TRBD1 (6 bases). Between the trimmed V and J ends, which lost 0 bases and 7 bases, there was a span of 17 bases. Germline V lookup: CDR1 SGDLS, CDR2 YYNGEE. This CDR3 region has 16 residues. The chain's CDR3 is CASSVEGGGQGQPQHF. Here the CDR3 DNA reads TGTGCCAGCAGCGTAGAGGGGGGGGGCCAGGGCCAGCCCCAGCATTTT.

The table lists this clonotype with a few counts. The rearrangement uses TRBV7-2 and TRBJ2-7, with 12 bases aligning to TRBD2. Germline loops: CDR1 SGHTA, CDR2 FQGNSA. V gave up 6 bases and J gave up 2 bases; unmatched junction bases: 5. The CDR3 extends over 15 amino acids. This CDR3 is CASSKLAGGTYEQYF. CDR3 DNA: TGTGCCAGCAGTAAACTAGCGGGGGGCACCTACGAGCAGTACTTC.

This clonotype is medium-sized within its sample. The CDR3 nucleotides read TGTGCCAGCAGCCCGGGGACAGGGGGCGTGGACGAGCAGTACTTC. Protein product: CASSPGTGGVDEQYF. The rearrangement uses TRBV3-1 and TRBJ2-7; 12 bases map to TRBD1. Germline loops: CDR1 LGHDT, CDR2 YNNKEL (reference sequence). The CDR3 extends over 15 amino acids. Trimming at V came to 4 bases and at J to 5 bases, leaving 6 bases not matched to a gene.

The table lists this clonotype with many counts. CDR3 nucleotides: TGTGCCAGCAGCCAAGAAAGGGGGAGGGATGAGCAGTTCTTC. This gives the protein CASSQERGRDEQFF. The chain has TRBV4-2 and TRBJ2-1; TRBD2 might be the D (7 bases). The CDR3 has 14 amino acids. Germline CDR1 LGHNA, CDR2 YNFKEQ. The V and J ends lost 0 bases and 8 bases respectively, with 11 bases between them.

This clonotype occurred many times. The V and J genes are TRBV6-5 and TRBJ2-7; D might be TRBD2 (6 bases). The V gene lost 2 bases and the J gene lost 6 bases, with 14 bases spanning the gap. Germline CDR1 is MNHEY and CDR2 is SVGAGI. The CDR3 is made up of 14 amino acids. The CDR3 sequence: CASSYAGSGGEQYF. The CDR3 DNA reads as TGTGCCAGCAGTTACGCGGGGTCCGGTGGCGAGCAGTACTTC.

This clonotype was counted between two and nine times. The V call is TRBV20-1, the J call TRBJ2-1; 8 bases match TRBD2. Germline CDR1 reads DFQATT; CDR2 reads SNEGSKA (reference sequence). Trimming removed 7 bases from V and 4 bases from J; junction bases left unmatched: 15. This CDR3 has 16 residues. Written as DNA, the CDR3 is TGCAGTGGGGTCGGGGCGAGCGGGGGCCGTTACAATGAGCAGTTCTTC. As protein: CSGVGASGGRYNEQFF.

This clonotype was picked up many times. This chain connects TRBV6-6 to TRBJ2-2, with D perhaps TRBD2 (5 bases). Germline values: CDR1 MNHNY, CDR2 SVGAGI (reference sequence). The CDR3 contains 13 residues. Trimming removed 2 bases from V and 7 bases from J, with 8 bases in between. The CDR3, as DNA: TGTGCCAGCAGTTACGGCCGGGGCGGGGAGCTGTTTTTT. Protein sequence: CASSYGRGGELFF.

This clonotype was observed a handful of times. The rearrangement uses TRBV10-3 and TRBJ2-5; D ambiguous. V was clipped by 10 bases and J by 3 bases, with 9 bases between them. CDR1 is ENHRY, CDR2 SYGVKD, per germline. The CDR3 has 11 residues. CDR3 DNA: TGTGCCACCGGCGAGGAAGAGACCCAGTACTTC. This codes for CATGEEETQYF.

This clonotype was seen many times. This chain links TRBV7-6 with TRBJ2-5; the D gene is possibly TRBD1 (6 bases). The germline V gene encodes CDR1 SGHVS and CDR2 FNYEAQ. This CDR3 has 16 amino acids. V lost 5 bases and J 4 bases, leaving 20 bases between the germline ends. The CDR3 spells CASSTATGKGLETQYF. The CDR3 DNA is TGTGCCAGCAGCACAGCCACAGGGAAGGGTTTAGAGACCCAGTACTTC.

The sample holds a few counts of this clonotype. The rearrangement links TRBV7-6 to TRBJ2-3; TRBD2 agrees at 12 bases. V shed 6 bases and J 5 bases; nucleotides not matched to a gene: 6. Germline V gives CDR1 SGHVS, CDR2 FNYEAQ. The CDR3 extends over 15 amino acids. CDR3 amino acids: CASSPAGLAGDTQYF. The DNA for the CDR3 is TGTGCCAGCAGTCCGGCGGGACTAGCGGGAGATACGCAGTATTTT.

This clonotype has more than one count but fewer than ten. The chain carries TRBV11-2 and TRBJ2-1, with TRBD2 as a possible D gene (6 bases). This CDR3 spans 14 amino acids. Germline V gives CDR1 SGHAT, CDR2 FQNNGV. Trimming shortened V by 7 bases and J by 6 bases, and 16 bases separated the two germline ends. The CDR3 region is CASTSLAQGNEQFF. CDR3 bases: TGTGCCAGCACCTCACTAGCTCAGGGCAATGAGCAGTTCTTC.

This clonotype occurred many times. V and J are TRBV11-1 and TRBJ2-1, with 9 bases identical to TRBD2. Germline assignment: CDR1 SGHAT and CDR2 FQDESV (reference sequence). The CDR3 consists of 16 residues. V shed 1 base, J shed 9 bases, and the junction held 10 bases outside the gene matches. CDR3 nucleotide sequence: TGTGCCAGCAGCTTAGGGGCGGGAGGGCCTGTTGTTGAGCAGTTCTTC. Its protein product is CASSLGAGGPVVEQFF.

Ten or more counts support this clonotype. The rearrangement joins TRBV28 to TRBJ2-7; D not resolved. V lost 8 bases to trimming and J lost 2 bases, with 16 bases between them. The CDR3 length is 14 residues. Per germline, CDR1 MDHEN and CDR2 SYDVKM. CDR3 protein: CASHFSTPPYEQYF. CDR3 bases: TGTGCCAGCCATTTCTCAACTCCACCCTACGAGCAGTACTTC.

In its sample, this clonotype was seen many times. The rearrangement links TRBV27 to TRBJ2-7; TRBD1 agrees at 9 bases. V lost 6 bases, J lost 4 bases, and 7 bases stayed unmatched. The CDR3 covers 14 residues. Germline loops: CDR1 MNHEY, CDR2 SMNVEV (reference sequence). In nucleotides, the CDR3 is TGTGCCAGCAGGCAAGGACAGGGGAGTTACGAGCAGTACTTC. Its protein is CASRQGQGSYEQYF.

The chain recombines TRBV9 with TRBJ2-1, with TRBD2 matching over 8 bases. The CDR3 is 14 residues long. The germline V gene encodes CDR1 SGDLS and CDR2 YYNGEE. V shed 3 bases and J 7 bases; nucleotides not matched to a gene: 6. Here the CDR3 reads CASSERGPRNEQFF. The CDR3 nucleotides are TGTGCCAGCAGCGAGCGGGGGCCTAGAAATGAGCAGTTCTTC.

Only a few counts were recorded for this clonotype. The chain combines TRBV13 with TRBJ2-7; possibly TRBD1 for D (6 bases). Germline CDR1 and CDR2: PRHDT and FYEKMQ (reference sequence). Between the trimmed V and J ends, which lost 5 bases and 2 bases, there was a span of 13 bases. The CDR3 has 14 amino acids. CDR3 region: CASSPGASTYEQYF. The CDR3 DNA follows: TGTGCCAGCAGCCCAGGGGCGTCGACCTACGAGCAGTACTTC.

This clonotype was counted at least ten times. The chain links TRBV19 to TRBJ2-1; the match to TRBD2 covers 7 bases. Germline lookup yields CDR1 LNHDA and CDR2 SQIVND (reference sequence). Germline trimming cut 1 base from V and 10 bases from J; bases unmatched to any gene: 13. CDR3 size: 16 residues. The CDR3 DNA is TGTGCCAGTAGTATAGGCACAGCGGGAAGACTAAACGAGCAGTTCTTC. This sequence encodes CASSIGTAGRLNEQFF.

The V and J genes are TRBV30 and TRBJ1-2; no reliable D call. Germline lookup yields CDR1 GTSNPN and CDR2 SVGIG (reference sequence). V was trimmed by 0 bases and J by 0 bases, leaving 14 bases between them. The CDR3 contains 16 residues. The CDR3 sequence is CAWSVGSLNPNYGYTF. CDR3 DNA sequence: TGTGCCTGGAGTGTCGGTTCGTTAAATCCTAACTATGGCTACACCTTC.

This clonotype qualifies as medium-sized. The chain is built from TRBV12-3 or TRBV12-4 and TRBJ1-5; tentative D call: TRBD1 (5 bases). The CDR3 has 16 residues. V was trimmed by 8 bases and J by 4 bases, leaving 21 bases between them. CDR3 loop: CASRGVRDGRNQPQHF. The DNA for the CDR3 is TGTGCCAGCCGGGGGGTCCGGGACGGACGAAATCAGCCCCAGCATTTT.

This chain connects TRBV27 to TRBJ2-7; 8 bases line up with TRBD1. The J segment lost 6 bases and the V segment lost 8 bases, leaving 18 bases of the junction unmatched. The CDR3 has 16 amino acids. Germline CDR1 is MNHEY and CDR2 is SMNVEV (reference sequence). CDR3 residues: CASSSEGAGGQGEQYF. The CDR3 DNA follows: TGTGCCAGCTCCTCCGAAGGGGCAGGGGGCCAAGGCGAGCAGTACTTC.

J is TRBJ1-6 and V is TRBV11-2; no clear D gene. V lost 1 base and J lost 6, with 10 bases in between. Germline loops: CDR1 SGHAT, CDR2 FQNNGV. This CDR3 has 15 residues. CDR3 DNA: TGTGCCAGCAGCTTAGTATCGGGGTTTAATTCACCCCTCCACTTT. Translation gives CASSLVSGFNSPLHF. The full variable domain, its missing parts supplied by reference TRBV11-2 and TRBJ1-6, is EAGVAQSPRYKIIEKRQSVAFWCNPISGHATLYWYQQILGQGPKLLIQFQNNGVVDDSQLPKDRFSAERLKGVDSTLKIQPAKLEDSAVYLCASSLVSGFNSPLHFGNGTRLTVT.

The rearrangement uses TRBV6-6 and TRBJ2-3; D possibly corresponds to TRBD2 (5 bases). In germline, CDR1 is MNHNY, CDR2 SVGAGI (reference sequence). V was cut by 6 bases and J by 1 base, with 14 bases left in between. CDR3 length equals 15 residues. The CDR3: CASSPRDLGTDTQYF. DNA for the CDR3: TGTGCCAGCAGCCCCCGGGATCTAGGCACAGATACGCAGTATTTT.

About this clonotype itself: A much larger clonotype is one base distant, so this may be a read error. The conserved final phenylalanine or tryptophan is absent from the CDR3, which likely points to a read error. The chain's CDR3 is CASSGIAGVRTDTQYL. For the CDR3, the DNA is TGCGCCAGCAGCGGAATAGCGGGGGTCCGGACAGATACGCAGTATTTG. The rearrangement links TRBV5-1 to TRBJ2-3; TRBD2 agrees at 9 bases. In germline, CDR1 is SGHRS, CDR2 YFSETQ. The CDR3 spans 16 residues. V gave up 4 bases and J gave up 3 bases; unmatched junction bases: 9.

This clonotype was seen many times. J is TRBJ1-1 and V is TRBV10-3; D call uncertain. Trimming pared 1 base from V and 1 base from J, leaving 4 bases between. This CDR3 region has 13 residues. The V gene's germline CDR1 is ENHRY and CDR2 SYGVKD. DNA of the CDR3: TGTGCCATCAGTGAGTTACGGAACACTGAAGCTTTCTTT. Its protein product is CAISELRNTEAFF.

This clonotype was observed many times. The chain links TRBV11-3 to TRBJ2-5; D is perhaps TRBD2 (6 bases). CDR3 size: 14 residues. Germline CDR1 SGHNT, CDR2 YENEEA. Trimming pared 2 bases from V and 4 bases from J, leaving 11 bases between. The CDR3 DNA follows: TGTGCCAGCAGCTTACGCGGGCGGGGAGAGACCCAGTACTTC. Residues: CASSLRGRGETQYF.

This chain uses TRBV29-1 with TRBJ2-3; 8 nucleotides align to TRBD1. Per germline, CDR1 SQVTM and CDR2 ANQGSEA. J lost 2 bases, V lost 3 bases, and 10 bases had no gene match. CDR3 length equals 16 residues. In nucleotides, the CDR3 is TGCAGCGTTGACGGACAGGGATTCATGTCCACAGATACGCAGTATTTT. Translated: CSVDGQGFMSTDTQYF.

This clonotype was counted only a few times. This chain joins TRBV6-5 and TRBJ2-3; perhaps TRBD2 as D (6 bases). V lost 0 bases and J 1 base, leaving 8 bases between the germline ends. The CDR3 is made up of 15 amino acids. The V gene's germline CDR1 is MNHEY and CDR2 SVGAGI. The CDR3 spells CASSYSQRGTDTQYF. CDR3 DNA sequence: TGTGCCAGCAGTTACTCACAGCGGGGCACAGATACGCAGTATTTT.